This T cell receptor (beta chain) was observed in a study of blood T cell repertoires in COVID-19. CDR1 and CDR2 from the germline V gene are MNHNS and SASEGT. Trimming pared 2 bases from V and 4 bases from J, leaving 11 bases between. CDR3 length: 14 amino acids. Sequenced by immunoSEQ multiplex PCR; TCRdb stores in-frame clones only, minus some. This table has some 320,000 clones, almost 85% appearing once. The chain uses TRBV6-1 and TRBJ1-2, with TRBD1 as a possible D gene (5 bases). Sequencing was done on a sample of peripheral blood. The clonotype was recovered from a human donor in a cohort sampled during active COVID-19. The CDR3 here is CASSESPQVYGYTF. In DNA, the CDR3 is TGTGCCAGCAGTGAATCCCCACAGGTCTATGGCTACACCTTC.